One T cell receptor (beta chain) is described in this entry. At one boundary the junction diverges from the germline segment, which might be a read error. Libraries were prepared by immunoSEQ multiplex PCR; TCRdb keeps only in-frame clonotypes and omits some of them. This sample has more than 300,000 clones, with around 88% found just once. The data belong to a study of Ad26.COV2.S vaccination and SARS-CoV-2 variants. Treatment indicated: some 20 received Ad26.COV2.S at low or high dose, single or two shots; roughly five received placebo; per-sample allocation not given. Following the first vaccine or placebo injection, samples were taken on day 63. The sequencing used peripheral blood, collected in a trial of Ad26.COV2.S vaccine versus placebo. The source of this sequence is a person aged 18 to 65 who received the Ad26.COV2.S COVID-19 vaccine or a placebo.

CDR3 DNA: TGTGCCAACAGCACAGAGACTGACAGTAACACTGAAGCTTTCTTT. The encoded protein is CANSTETDSNTEAFF. The chain combines TRBV7-8 with TRBJ1-1; a possible D gene is TRBD1 (5 bases). Germline CDR1 and CDR2: SGHVS and FQNEAQ. The CDR3 runs 15 residues.